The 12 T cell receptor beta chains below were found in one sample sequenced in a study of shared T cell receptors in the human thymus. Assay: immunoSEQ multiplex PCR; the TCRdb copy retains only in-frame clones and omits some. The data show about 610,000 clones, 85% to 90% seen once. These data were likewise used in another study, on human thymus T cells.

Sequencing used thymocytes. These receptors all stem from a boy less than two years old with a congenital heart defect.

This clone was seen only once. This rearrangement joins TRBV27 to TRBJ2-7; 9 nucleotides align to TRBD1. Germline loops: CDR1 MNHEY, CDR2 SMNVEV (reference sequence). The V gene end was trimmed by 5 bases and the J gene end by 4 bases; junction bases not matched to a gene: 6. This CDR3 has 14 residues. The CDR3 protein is CASSHGQGRYEQYF. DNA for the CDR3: TGTGCCAGCAGTCACGGACAGGGGAGGTACGAGCAGTACTTC.

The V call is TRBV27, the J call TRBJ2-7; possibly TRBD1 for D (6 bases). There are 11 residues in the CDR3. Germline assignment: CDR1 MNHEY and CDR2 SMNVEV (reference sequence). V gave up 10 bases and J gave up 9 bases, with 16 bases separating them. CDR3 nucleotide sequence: TGTGCCACCGGGCCTTTAGGGGGGCAGTACTTC. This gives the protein CATGPLGGQYF.

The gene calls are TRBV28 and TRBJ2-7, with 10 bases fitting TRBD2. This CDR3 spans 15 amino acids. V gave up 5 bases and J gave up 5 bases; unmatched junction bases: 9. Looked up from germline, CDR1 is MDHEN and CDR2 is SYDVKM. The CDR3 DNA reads TGTGCCAGCAGTAAATCCGCCAGCGGGAGGGACGAGCAGTACTTC. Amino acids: CASSKSASGRDEQYF.

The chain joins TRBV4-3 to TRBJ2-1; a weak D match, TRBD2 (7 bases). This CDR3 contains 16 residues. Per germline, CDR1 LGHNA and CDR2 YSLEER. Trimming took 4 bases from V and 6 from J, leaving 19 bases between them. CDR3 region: CASSPSRGRGGNEQFF. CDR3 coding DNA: TGCGCCAGCAGCCCATCCCGGGGGAGGGGGGGCAATGAGCAGTTCTTC.

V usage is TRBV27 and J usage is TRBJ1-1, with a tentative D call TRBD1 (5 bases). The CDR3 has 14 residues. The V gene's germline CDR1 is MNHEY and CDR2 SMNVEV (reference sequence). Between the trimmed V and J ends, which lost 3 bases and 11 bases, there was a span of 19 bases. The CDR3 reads CASSFTPGRRGAFF. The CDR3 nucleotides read TGTGCCAGCAGTTTCACCCCGGGACGCCGGGGGGCTTTCTTT.

CDR3 coding DNA: TGCGCCAGCAGCCCTTCGATAGGGGGGACAGGGCTCTACAATGAGCAGTTCTTC. Translating it yields CASSPSIGGTGLYNEQFF. The chain couples TRBV4-1 to TRBJ2-1; 9 bases line up with TRBD1. V gave up 4 bases and J gave up 3 bases; unmatched junction bases: 13. Germline CDR1 is MGHRA and CDR2 is YSYEKL. CDR3 size: 18 residues.

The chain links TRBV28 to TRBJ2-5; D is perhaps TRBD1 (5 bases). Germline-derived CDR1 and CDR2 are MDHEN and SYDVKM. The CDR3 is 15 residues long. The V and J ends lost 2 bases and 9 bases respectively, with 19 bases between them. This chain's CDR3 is CASSLPRQGLESQYF. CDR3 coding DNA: TGTGCCAGCAGTTTACCCCGGCAGGGATTGGAATCCCAGTACTTC.

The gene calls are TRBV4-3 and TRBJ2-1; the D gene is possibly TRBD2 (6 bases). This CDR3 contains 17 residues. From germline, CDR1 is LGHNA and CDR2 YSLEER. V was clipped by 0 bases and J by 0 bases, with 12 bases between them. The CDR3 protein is CASSQDNRESSYNEQFF. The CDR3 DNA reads TGCGCCAGCAGCCAAGATAATCGGGAGAGCTCCTACAATGAGCAGTTCTTC.

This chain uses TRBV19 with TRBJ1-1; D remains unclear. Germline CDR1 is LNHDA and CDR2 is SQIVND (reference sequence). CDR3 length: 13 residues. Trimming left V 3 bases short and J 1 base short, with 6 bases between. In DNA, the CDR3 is TGTGCCAGTAGTATCAGACAGAACACTGAAGCTTTCTTT. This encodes CASSIRQNTEAFF.

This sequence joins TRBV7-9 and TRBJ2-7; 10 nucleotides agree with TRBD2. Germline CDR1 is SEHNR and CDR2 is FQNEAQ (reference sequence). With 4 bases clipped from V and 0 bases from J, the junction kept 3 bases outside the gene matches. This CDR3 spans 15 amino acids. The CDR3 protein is CASSSGLASSYEQYF. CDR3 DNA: TGTGCCAGCAGCTCGGGACTAGCGAGCTCCTACGAGCAGTACTTC.

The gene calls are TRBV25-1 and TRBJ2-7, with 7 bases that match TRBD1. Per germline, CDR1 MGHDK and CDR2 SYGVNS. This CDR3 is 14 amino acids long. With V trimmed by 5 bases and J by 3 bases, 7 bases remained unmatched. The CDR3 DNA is TGTGCCAGCAGTACAGGGGTTCAGGACTACGAGCAGTACTTC. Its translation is CASSTGVQDYEQYF.

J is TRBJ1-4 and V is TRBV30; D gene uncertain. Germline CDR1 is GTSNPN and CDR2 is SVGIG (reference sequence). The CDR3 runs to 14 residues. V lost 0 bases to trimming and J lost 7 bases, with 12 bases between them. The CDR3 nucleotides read TGTGCCTGGAGTGTACGCCAGCGGCGTGAAAAACTGTTTTTT. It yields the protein CAWSVRQRREKLFF.